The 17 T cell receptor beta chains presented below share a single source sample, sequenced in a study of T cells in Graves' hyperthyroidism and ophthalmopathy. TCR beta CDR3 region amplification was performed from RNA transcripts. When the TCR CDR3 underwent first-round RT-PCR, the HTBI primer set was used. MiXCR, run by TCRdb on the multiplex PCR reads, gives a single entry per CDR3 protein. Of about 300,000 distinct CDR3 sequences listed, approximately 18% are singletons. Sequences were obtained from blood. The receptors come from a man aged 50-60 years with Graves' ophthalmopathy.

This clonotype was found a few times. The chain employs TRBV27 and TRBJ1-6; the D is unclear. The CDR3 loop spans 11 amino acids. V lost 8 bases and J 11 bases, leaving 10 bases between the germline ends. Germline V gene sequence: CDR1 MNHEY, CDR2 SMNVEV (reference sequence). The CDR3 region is CASGRNPPLHF. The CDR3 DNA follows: TGTGCCAGCGGCCGAAATCCACCCCTCCACTTT.

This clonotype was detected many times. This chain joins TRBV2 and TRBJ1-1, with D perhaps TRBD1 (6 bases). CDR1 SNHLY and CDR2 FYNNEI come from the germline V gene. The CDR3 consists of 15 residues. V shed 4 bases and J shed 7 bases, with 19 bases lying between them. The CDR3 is CASSAFSDRTVEAFF. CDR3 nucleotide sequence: TGTGCCAGCAGTGCTTTTTCGGACAGAACAGTTGAAGCTTTCTTT.

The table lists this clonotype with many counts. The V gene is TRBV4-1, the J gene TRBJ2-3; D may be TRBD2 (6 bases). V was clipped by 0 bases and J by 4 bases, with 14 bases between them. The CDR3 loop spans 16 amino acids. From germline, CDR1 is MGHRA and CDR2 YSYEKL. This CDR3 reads CASSQDWGGSADTQYF. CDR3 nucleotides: TGCGCCAGCAGCCAAGATTGGGGAGGAAGCGCAGATACGCAGTATTTT.

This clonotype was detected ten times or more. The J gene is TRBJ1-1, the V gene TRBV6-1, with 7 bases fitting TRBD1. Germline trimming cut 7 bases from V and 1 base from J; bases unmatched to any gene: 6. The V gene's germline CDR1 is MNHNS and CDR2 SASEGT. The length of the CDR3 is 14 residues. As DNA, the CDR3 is TGTGCCAGCACCAGGGGGGGGCCGAACACTGAAGCTTTCTTT. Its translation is CASTRGGPNTEAFF.

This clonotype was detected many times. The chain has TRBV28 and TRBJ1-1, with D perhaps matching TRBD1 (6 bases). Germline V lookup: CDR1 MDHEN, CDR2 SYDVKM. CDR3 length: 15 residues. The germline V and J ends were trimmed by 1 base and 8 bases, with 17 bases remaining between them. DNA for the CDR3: TGTGCCAGCAGTTTATATGCGACAGGTTCCATGGAAGCTTTCTTT. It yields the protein CASSLYATGSMEAFF.

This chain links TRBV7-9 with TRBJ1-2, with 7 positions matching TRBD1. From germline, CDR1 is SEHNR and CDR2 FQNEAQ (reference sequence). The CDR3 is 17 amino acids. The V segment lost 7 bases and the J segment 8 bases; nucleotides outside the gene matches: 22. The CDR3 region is CASTGLPTGRFSRGYTF. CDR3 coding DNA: TGTGCCAGCACCGGTCTACCGACAGGGCGTTTTTCCAGAGGCTACACCTTC.

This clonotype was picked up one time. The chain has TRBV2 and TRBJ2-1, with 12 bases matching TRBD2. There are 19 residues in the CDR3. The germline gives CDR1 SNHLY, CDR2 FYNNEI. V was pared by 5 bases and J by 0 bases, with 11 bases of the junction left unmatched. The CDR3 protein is CASSPSLAGGRSSYNEQFF. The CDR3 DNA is TGTGCCAGCAGTCCATCTCTAGCGGGAGGGCGGAGCTCCTACAATGAGCAGTTCTTC.

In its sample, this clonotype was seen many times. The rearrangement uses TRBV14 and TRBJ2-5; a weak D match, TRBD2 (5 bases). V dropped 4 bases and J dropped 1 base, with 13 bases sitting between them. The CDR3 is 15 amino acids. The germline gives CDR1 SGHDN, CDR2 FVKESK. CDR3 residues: CASSLQLATQETQYF. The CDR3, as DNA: TGTGCCAGCAGCCTACAGCTAGCTACCCAAGAGACCCAGTACTTC.

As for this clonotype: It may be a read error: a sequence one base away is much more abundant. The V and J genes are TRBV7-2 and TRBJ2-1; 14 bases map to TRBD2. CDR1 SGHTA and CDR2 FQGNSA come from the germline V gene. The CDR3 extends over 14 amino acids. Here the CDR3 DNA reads TGTGTCAGCAGCCGGGGACTAGCGGGAGTGGGGCAGTTCTTC. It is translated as CVSSRGLAGVGQFF.

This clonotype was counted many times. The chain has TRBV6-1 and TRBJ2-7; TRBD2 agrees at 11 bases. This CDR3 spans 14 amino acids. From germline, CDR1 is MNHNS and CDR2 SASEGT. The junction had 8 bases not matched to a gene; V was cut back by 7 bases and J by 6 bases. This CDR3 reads CASNPASGRSEQYF. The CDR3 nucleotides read TGTGCCAGCAATCCGGCTAGCGGGAGGAGCGAGCAGTACTTC.

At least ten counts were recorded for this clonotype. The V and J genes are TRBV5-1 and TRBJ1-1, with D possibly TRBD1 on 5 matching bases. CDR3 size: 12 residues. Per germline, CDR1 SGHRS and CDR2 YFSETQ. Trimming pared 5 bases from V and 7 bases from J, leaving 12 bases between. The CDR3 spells CASSFSTDEAFF. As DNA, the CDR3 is TGCGCCAGCAGTTTCTCGACAGATGAAGCTTTCTTT.

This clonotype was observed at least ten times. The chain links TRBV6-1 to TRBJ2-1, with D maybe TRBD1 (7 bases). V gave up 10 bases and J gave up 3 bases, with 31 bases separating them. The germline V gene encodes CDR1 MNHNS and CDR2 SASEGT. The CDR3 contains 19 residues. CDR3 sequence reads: CATRGVQGRDKGNYNEQFF. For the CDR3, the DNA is TGTGCCACCAGGGGGGTACAGGGTAGGGACAAAGGAAACTACAATGAGCAGTTCTTC.

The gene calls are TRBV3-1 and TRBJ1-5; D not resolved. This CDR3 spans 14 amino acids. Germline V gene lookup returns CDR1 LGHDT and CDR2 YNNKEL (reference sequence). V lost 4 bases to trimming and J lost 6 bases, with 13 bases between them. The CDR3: CASSPAVLSQPQHF. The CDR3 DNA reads TGTGCCAGCAGCCCTGCAGTGTTAAGTCAGCCCCAGCATTTT.

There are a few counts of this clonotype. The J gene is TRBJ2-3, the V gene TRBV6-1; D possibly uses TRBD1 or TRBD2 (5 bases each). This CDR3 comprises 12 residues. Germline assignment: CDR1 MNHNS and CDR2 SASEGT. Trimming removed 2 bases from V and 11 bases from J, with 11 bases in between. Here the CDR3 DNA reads TGTGCCAGCAGTGAAATCAGGGAGAAGCAGTATTTT. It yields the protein CASSEIREKQYF.

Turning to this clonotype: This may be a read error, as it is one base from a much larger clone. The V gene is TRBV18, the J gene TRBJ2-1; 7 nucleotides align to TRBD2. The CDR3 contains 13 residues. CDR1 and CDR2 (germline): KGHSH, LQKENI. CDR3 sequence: CAGSAGRNNEQFF. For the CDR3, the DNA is TGTGCCGGCTCAGCGGGACGGAACAATGAGCAGTTCTTC.

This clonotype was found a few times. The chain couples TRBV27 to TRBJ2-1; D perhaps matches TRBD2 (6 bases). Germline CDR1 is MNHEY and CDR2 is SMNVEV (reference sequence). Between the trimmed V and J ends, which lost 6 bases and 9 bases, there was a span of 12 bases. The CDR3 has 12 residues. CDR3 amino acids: CASRGGLGEQFF. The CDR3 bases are TGTGCCAGCAGGGGGGGTTTAGGTGAGCAGTTCTTC.

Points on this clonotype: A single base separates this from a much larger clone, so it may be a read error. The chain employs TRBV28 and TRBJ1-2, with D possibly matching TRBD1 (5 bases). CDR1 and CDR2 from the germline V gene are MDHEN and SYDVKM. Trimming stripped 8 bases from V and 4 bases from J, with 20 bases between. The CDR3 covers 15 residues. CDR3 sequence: CASLTRDGVFYGYTF. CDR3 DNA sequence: TGTGCCAGCCTTACTAGGGACGGAGTCTTCTATGGCTACACCTTC.